A selection of T cell receptor beta chains follows, all from one sample in a study of post-analysis software for immune sequencing data. TCRdb processed the PCR reads anew with MiXCR; each CDR3 protein has one entry. Of hundreds of thousands of distinct CDR3 sequences listed, over 45% are singletons. The sample consisted of blood. These receptors were obtained from a girl under 10 years old with multiple sclerosis. The CDR3 runs from the conserved cysteine through the conserved F or W. D genes are given only for firm matches. For some rows the clone size is stated as once, few or many, or as a class when expanded; others skip it.

>TRBJ2-1|NA|NA|TRBV7-9
CASSPPRQDEQFF
TGTGCCAGCAGCCCACCTAGACAGGATGAGCAGTTCTTC
>TRBJ1-4|TRBD1|NA|TRBV2
CASRDRGIEKLFF
TGTGCCAGCAGGGACAGGGGAATTGAAAAACTGTTTTTT
>TRBJ2-1|TRBD2|NA|TRBV20-1
CSARDLVGGREFVWNEQFF
TGCAGTGCTAGAGATCTTGTCGGCGGGCGGGAGTTCGTTTGGAATGAGCAGTTCTTC
>TRBJ2-3|TRBD2|few|TRBV20-1
CSASASGARGTQYF
TGCAGTGCTAGCGCCAGCGGGGCGCGGGGTACGCAGTATTTT
>TRBJ1-5|NA|few|TRBV27
CASSLVGAVNQPQHF
TGTGCCAGCAGTTTAGTCGGGGCGGTTAATCAGCCCCAGCATTTT
>TRBJ2-1|NA|few|TRBV6-1
CASSEANEQFF
TGTGCCAGCAGTGAAGCCAATGAGCAGTTCTTC
>TRBJ2-7|TRBD1|NA|TRBV6-2/TRBV6-3
CASSYSTSDRVQEQYF
TGTGCCAGCAGTTACTCCACCTCGGACAGGGTACAGGAGCAGTACTTC
>TRBJ1-2|TRBD1|NA|TRBV5-1
CASSVTGDDTGDYGYTF
TGCGCCAGCAGCGTGACAGGGGACGATACGGGGGACTATGGCTACACCTTC
>TRBJ2-5|NA|NA|TRBV24-1
CATSETIQETQYF
TGTGCCACCAGTGAAACCATACAAGAGACCCAGTACTTC
>TRBJ2-3|TRBD1|NA|TRBV10-3
CAITPGQGGSDTQYF
TGTGCCATCACCCCGGGACAGGGGGGGTCAGATACGCAGTATTTT
>TRBJ1-1|NA|NA|TRBV7-9
CASSSPGTPGAFF
TGTGCCAGCAGCTCGCCCGGGACGCCTGGCGCTTTCTTT
>TRBJ2-1|TRBD2|few|TRBV7-6
CASSASSGVYNEQFF
TGTGCCAGCAGCGCCTCTAGCGGGGTTTACAATGAGCAGTTCTTC
>TRBJ2-7|NA|NA|TRBV4-1
CASSQGSRPYEQYF
TGCGCCAGCAGCCAAGGTTCCAGACCCTACGAGCAGTACTTC
>TRBJ1-1|NA|NA|TRBV25-1
CASSGTGYTEAFF
TGTGCCAGCAGTGGTACAGGGTACACTGAAGCTTTCTTT
>TRBJ2-7|NA|few|TRBV6-2/TRBV6-3
CASSRGTVSYEQYF
TGTGCCAGCTCTCGGGGGACGGTCTCCTACGAGCAGTACTTC
>TRBJ2-6|NA|once|TRBV4-2
CASSPWVEEFRANVLTF
TGTGCCAGCAGCCCATGGGTAGAAGAGTTCCGGGCCAACGTCCTGACTTTC
>TRBJ2-7|NA|few|TRBV4-1
CASSQEPGLHYEQYF
TGCGCCAGCAGCCAAGAACCGGGTTTGCACTACGAGCAGTACTTC
>TRBJ2-1|NA|NA|TRBV5-1
CASSLDQVGSYNEQFF
TGCGCCAGCAGCTTGGACCAGGTGGGCTCCTACAATGAGCAGTTCTTC
>TRBJ2-7|TRBD1|once|TRBV13
CASSSGQAGYEQYF
TGTGCCAGCAGCTCCGGACAGGCTGGGTACGAGCAGTACTTC